The 13 T cell receptor beta chains presented below share a single source sample, sequenced in a study of lymphopenia after photon versus proton radiotherapy. Method: immunoSEQ multiplex PCR; TCRdb's copy keeps in-frame clones and lacks some. The sample holds about 4,900 clones, more than 70% seen once. The material sequenced was peripheral blood, taken from a patient treated with photon-based radiotherapy. The receptors shown here come from an elderly man with cholangiocarcinoma.

The V gene is TRBV7-2, the J gene TRBJ1-1; D gene unclear. This CDR3 region has 14 residues. Germline loops: CDR1 SGHTA, CDR2 FQGNSA. Trimming took off 5 bases at V and 1 base at J, with 11 bases between the two ends. In nucleotides, the CDR3 is TGTGCCAGCAGCCTCTGGCGGGCGAACACTGAAGCTTTCTTT. This sequence encodes CASSLWRANTEAFF.

The CDR3, as DNA: TGTGCCAGCAGTCTTTTAGGGGATGAGCAGTTCTTC. This gives the protein CASSLLGDEQFF. V gene TRBV27 combines with J gene TRBJ2-1; perhaps TRBD1 as D (5 bases). The CDR3 runs to 12 residues. Trimming left V 5 bases short and J 8 bases short, with 10 bases between. The germline V gene encodes CDR1 MNHEY and CDR2 SMNVEV (reference sequence).

The CDR3 loop is CASSRDRVGGTEAFF. The CDR3 DNA sequence: TGCGCCAGCAGCCGTGACAGGGTAGGAGGCACTGAAGCTTTCTTT. The chain employs TRBV4-1 and TRBJ1-1; 7 nucleotides align to TRBD1. The V gene end was trimmed by 4 bases and the J gene end by 4 bases; junction bases not matched to a gene: 9. The CDR3 has 15 residues. Looked up from germline, CDR1 is MGHRA and CDR2 is YSYEKL.

Only one count was recorded for this clone. The CDR3 DNA is TGCGCCAGCAGCCAAGAGTCGGGGGGCCTATATGGCTACACCTTC. Encoded protein: CASSQESGGLYGYTF. The V gene is TRBV4-1, the J gene TRBJ1-2; the D gene is possibly TRBD1 (6 bases). The CDR3 is 15 residues long. V lost 0 bases to trimming and J lost 5 bases, with 13 bases between them. The germline gives CDR1 MGHRA, CDR2 YSYEKL.

The rearrangement links TRBV7-9 to TRBJ2-5; a possible D gene is TRBD1 (5 bases). Trimming cost V 8 bases and J 1 base, with 14 bases left between them. Germline V gene data show CDR1 as SEHNR and CDR2 as FQNEAQ (reference sequence). This CDR3 comprises 14 residues. The CDR3 reads CASRSTESQETQYF. CDR3 in DNA: TGTGCCAGCCGCTCGACAGAATCCCAAGAGACCCAGTACTTC.

J is TRBJ1-1 and V is TRBV6-1; the D gene is possibly TRBD1 (5 bases). Germline loops: CDR1 MNHNS, CDR2 SASEGT. V was pared by 2 bases and J by 12 bases, with 22 bases between. The CDR3 is 15 residues long. The CDR3 is CASSESDGGVVGSFF. DNA of the CDR3: TGTGCCAGCAGTGAATCGGACGGGGGGGTGGTAGGATCTTTCTTT.

The chain employs TRBV28 and TRBJ1-2, with TRBD1 as a possible D gene (5 bases). This CDR3 contains 14 residues. The V gene's germline CDR1 is MDHEN and CDR2 SYDVKM. Trimming cost V 5 bases and J 4 bases, with 14 bases left between them. CDR3 in DNA: TGTGCCAGCAGTCCGCCCCAGGGAAGCTATGGCTACACCTTC. Its protein product is CASSPPQGSYGYTF.

This clone was seen just once. This rearrangement joins TRBV11-2 to TRBJ2-7, with 10 bases lining up with TRBD1. The germline gives CDR1 SGHAT, CDR2 FQNNGV. The CDR3 extends over 15 amino acids. V lost 5 bases, J lost 6 bases, and 10 bases stayed unmatched. The DNA for the CDR3 is TGTGCCAGCAGCGCCTGGGACAGGGGAGAGAGCGAGCAGTACTTC. It yields the protein CASSAWDRGESEQYF.

The chain joins TRBV11-2 to TRBJ2-5; 10 positions match TRBD1. The CDR3 totals 16 residues. J was trimmed by 4 bases and V by 4 bases; bases with no gene match: 9. Germline CDR1 and CDR2: SGHAT and FQNNGV. CDR3 in DNA: TGTGCCAGCAGCTCGGGGACAGGGGCCGTTAGAGAGACCCAGTACTTC. This sequence encodes CASSSGTGAVRETQYF.

This chain uses TRBV29-1 with TRBJ2-6; TRBD1 agrees at 9 bases. CDR3 length: 19 residues. Germline trimming cut 0 bases from V and 0 bases from J; bases unmatched to any gene: 9. Germline lookup yields CDR1 SQVTM and CDR2 ANQGSEA. This CDR3 reads CSVEDRGTGTPSGANVLTF. In DNA form, the CDR3 reads TGCAGCGTTGAAGATAGAGGGACAGGGACCCCCTCTGGGGCCAACGTCCTGACTTTC.

The chain employs TRBV5-1 and TRBJ1-1; 8 bases are shared with TRBD1. The V gene's germline CDR1 is SGHRS and CDR2 YFSETQ. V lost 4 bases and J lost 3; bases outside the gene matches: 2. The CDR3 consists of 13 residues. CDR3 in DNA: TGCGCCAGCAGCGAGACAGGGGACACTGAAGCTTTCTTT. Its translation: CASSETGDTEAFF.

This chain links TRBV2 with TRBJ1-4; D gene ambiguous. Germline V gene lookup returns CDR1 SNHLY and CDR2 FYNNEI. This CDR3 region has 14 residues. With 3 bases removed from V and 4 bases from J, the gap between germline ends came to 9 bases. CDR3: CASSDPRFNEKLFF. In DNA form, the CDR3 reads TGTGCCAGCAGTGACCCCAGGTTTAATGAAAAACTGTTTTTT.

This clone showed up just once. V is TRBV5-1 and J is TRBJ1-2, with D possibly being TRBD1 (5 bases). Looked up from germline, CDR1 is SGHRS and CDR2 is YFSETQ. This CDR3 contains 14 residues. V lost 3 bases and J lost 1, with 10 bases in between. This chain's CDR3 is CASSSEGFNYGYTF. CDR3 sequence (DNA): TGCGCCAGCAGCTCGGAGGGGTTTAACTATGGCTACACCTTC.